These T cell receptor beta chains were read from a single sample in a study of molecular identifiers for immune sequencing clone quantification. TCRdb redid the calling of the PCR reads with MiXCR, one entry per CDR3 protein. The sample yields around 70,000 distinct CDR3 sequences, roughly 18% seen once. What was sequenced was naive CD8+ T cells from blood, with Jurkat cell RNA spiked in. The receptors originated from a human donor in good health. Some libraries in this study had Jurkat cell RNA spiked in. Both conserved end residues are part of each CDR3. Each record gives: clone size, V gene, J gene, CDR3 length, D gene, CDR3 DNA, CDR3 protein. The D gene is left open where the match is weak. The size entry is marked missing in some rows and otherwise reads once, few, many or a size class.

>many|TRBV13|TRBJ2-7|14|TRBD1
TGTGCCAGCAGCTTCGGACAGGGAAGGTACGAGCAGTACTTC
CASSFGQGRYEQYF
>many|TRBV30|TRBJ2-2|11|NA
TGTGCCCGAAGGTATTCCGGGGAGCTGTTTTTT
CARRYSGELFF
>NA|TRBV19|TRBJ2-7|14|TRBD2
TGTGCCAGTAGGACCGGGACTAGCTCCTACGAGCAGTACTTC
CASRTGTSSYEQYF
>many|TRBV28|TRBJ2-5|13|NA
TGTGCCAGCAGTTTATTTATGCAAGAGACCCAGTACTTC
CASSLFMQETQYF
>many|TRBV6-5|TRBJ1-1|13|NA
TGTGCCAGCAGTTATGGGGGTGGTCCTGAAGCTTTCTTT
CASSYGGGPEAFF
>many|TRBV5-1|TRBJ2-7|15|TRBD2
TGCGCCAGCAGCACCAGCGTTAGCGGGAGTCCGGAGCAGTACTTC
CASSTSVSGSPEQYF
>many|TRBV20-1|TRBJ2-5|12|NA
TGCAGTGCGCCGCAGGGGCCGGAGACCCAGTACTTC
CSAPQGPETQYF
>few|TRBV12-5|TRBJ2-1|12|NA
TGTGCTAGTGGAGGGAAAAACAATGAGCGGTTCTTC
CASGGKNNERFF
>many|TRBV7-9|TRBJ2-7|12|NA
TGTGCCAGCAGCTATCCGTTGAACGAGCAGTACTTC
CASSYPLNEQYF
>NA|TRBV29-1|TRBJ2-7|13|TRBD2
TGCAGCGTTGATGGCGGGAGTATTCTCGAGCAGTACTTC
CSVDGGSILEQYF
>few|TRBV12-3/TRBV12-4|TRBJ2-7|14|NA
TGTGCCAGCAGTTTAGCTAGGGGACGGTACGAGCAGTACTTC
CASSLARGRYEQYF
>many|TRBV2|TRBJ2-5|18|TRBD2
TGTGCCAGCAGTGAATGGGCGCAGGGACTAGCGGGGGAAGAGACCCAGTACTTC
CASSEWAQGLAGEETQYF
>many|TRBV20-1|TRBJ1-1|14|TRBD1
TGCAGTGCTAGAGATCGACAGGGGGCCGCTGAAGCTTTCTTT
CSARDRQGAAEAFF
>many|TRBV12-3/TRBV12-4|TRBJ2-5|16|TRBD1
TGTGCCAGCACCGACCGGGACAGGGGGCTAGAAGAGACCCAGTACTTC
CASTDRDRGLEETQYF
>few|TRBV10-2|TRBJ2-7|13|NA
TGCGCCAGCGGTCGGGACTCCCCAAAGGAGCAGTACTTC
CASGRDSPKEQYF
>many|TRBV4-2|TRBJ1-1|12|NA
TGTGCCAGCGCGGACACCGCGACGACAGCTTTCTTT
CASADTATTAFF
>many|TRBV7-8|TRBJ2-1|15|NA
TGTGCCAGCAGCTTAATGGGGACCCATACCGATGAGCAGTTCTTC
CASSLMGTHTDEQFF
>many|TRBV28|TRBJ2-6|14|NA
TGTGCCAGCAGCCAACACTCTGGGGCCAACGTCCTGACTTTC
CASSQHSGANVLTF
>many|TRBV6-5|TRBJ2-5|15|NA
TGTGCCAGCAGTTACTCCCTAGCAGATCAAGAGACCCAGTACTTC
CASSYSLADQETQYF
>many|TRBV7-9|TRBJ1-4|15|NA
TGTGCCAGCAGCCCCGAGGGCTGGGGAAATGAAAAACTGTTTTTT
CASSPEGWGNEKLFF
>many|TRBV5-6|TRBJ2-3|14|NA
TGTGCCAGCAGCTACGGGGCCTTCACAGATACGCAGTATTTT
CASSYGAFTDTQYF
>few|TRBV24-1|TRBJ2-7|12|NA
TGTGCCACCAGCCCGGGCCGCTACGAGCAGTACTTC
CATSPGRYEQYF
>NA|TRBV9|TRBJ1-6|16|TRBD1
TGTGCCAGCAGCGTAGTAGGGGTACAGGGGTTTTCACCCCTCCACTTT
CASSVVGVQGFSPLHF
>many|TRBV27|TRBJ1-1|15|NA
TGTGCCAGCAGTGGGCGGGACCTCACGCGGACTGAAGCTTTCTTT
CASSGRDLTRTEAFF
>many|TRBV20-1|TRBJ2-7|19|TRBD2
TGCAGTGCTAGGCAGTTCAGCGGGAGCTACGGCGTCATATCCTACGAGCAGTACTTC
CSARQFSGSYGVISYEQYF
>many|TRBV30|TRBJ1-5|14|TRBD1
TGTGCCTGGAGCGCCGGGACAGGGGGTCAGCCCCAGCATTTT
CAWSAGTGGQPQHF
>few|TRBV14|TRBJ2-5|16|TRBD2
TGTACCAGCAGCCTTACTCCAGCGGGAGCGGCGGAGACCCAGTACTTC
CTSSLTPAGAAETQYF
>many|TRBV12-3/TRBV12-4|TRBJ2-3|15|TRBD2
TGTGCCAGCAGTCTTCTCGGGGGGGGCACAGATACGCAGTATTTT
CASSLLGGGTDTQYF
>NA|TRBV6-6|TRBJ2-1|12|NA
TGTGCCAGCGGCAGGAACTACAATGAGCAGTTCTTC
CASGRNYNEQFF
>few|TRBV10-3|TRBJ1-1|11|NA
TGTGCGGTCCTTGGTACAGGAGAAGCTTTCTTT
CAVLGTGEAFF
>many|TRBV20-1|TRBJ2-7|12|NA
TGCAGTGCCCACCCGGGTGGCTACGAGCAGTACTTC
CSAHPGGYEQYF
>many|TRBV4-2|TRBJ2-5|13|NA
TGTGCCAGCAGCGAAGCAGGAGGGGAGACCCAGTACTTC
CASSEAGGETQYF
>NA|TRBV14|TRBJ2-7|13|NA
TGTGCCAGCGGTAGAGACGGGGCCTACGAGCAGTACTTC
CASGRDGAYEQYF
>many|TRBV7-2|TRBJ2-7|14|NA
TGTGCCAGCAGCTTAGTGGGGGCCCTCTACGAGCAGTACTTC
CASSLVGALYEQYF
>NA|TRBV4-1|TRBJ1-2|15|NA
TGCGCCAGCAGCCAAGATGGGGCAAAGAGGGGTGGCTACACCTTC
CASSQDGAKRGGYTF
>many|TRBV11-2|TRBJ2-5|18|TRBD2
TGTGCCAGCAGCCCCGGCGGTTTCAGCGGGAGATTCGAGGAGACCCAGTACTTC
CASSPGGFSGRFEETQYF
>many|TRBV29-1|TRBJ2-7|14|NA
TGCAGCGTGGAAGTGGAGAGCGGCGTCTACGAGCAGTACTTC
CSVEVESGVYEQYF
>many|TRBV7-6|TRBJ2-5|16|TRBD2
TGTGCCAGCAGCTCTGGACTAGCGGAGGGCCAAGAGACCCAGTACTTC
CASSSGLAEGQETQYF
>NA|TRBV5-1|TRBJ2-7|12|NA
TGCGCCAACAGCCCTACCGGTAGCGAGCAGTACTTC
CANSPTGSEQYF
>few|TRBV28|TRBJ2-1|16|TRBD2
TGTGCCAGCAGTCACGGACTAGCGGGAGTGGGCAATGAGCAGTTCTTC
CASSHGLAGVGNEQFF
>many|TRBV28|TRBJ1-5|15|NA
TGTGCCAGCAGTTTCTATGGACAGCGCAATCAGCCCCAGCATTTT
CASSFYGQRNQPQHF
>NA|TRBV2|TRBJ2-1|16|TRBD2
TGTGCCAGCAGCCTCTTGGTGAGCGGGGGTAGGAATGAGCAGTTCTTC
CASSLLVSGGRNEQFF
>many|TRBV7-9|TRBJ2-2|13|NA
TGTGCCAGCAGCTTAAAGTTCACCGGGGAGCTGTTTTTT
CASSLKFTGELFF
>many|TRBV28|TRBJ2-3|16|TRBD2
TGTGCCAGCAGTTTTACCCTAGCGGACTACACAGATACGCAGTATTTT
CASSFTLADYTDTQYF
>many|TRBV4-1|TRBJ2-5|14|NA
TGCGCCAGCAGCCAAGCTAGGGGGGGAGAGACCCAGTACTTC
CASSQARGGETQYF